One TCR beta chain is described in this entry. The data were produced by immunoSEQ multiplex PCR, yet TCRdb's version contains in-frame clones alone and is incomplete. The sample shows some 54,000 clones, roughly 94% of them seen only once. The data were taken from a study of T cell changes during pregnancy in multiple sclerosis. CDR3 length: 17 amino acids. Germline V gene lookup returns CDR1 SGHNT and CDR2 YYREEE (reference sequence). The J segment lost 4 bases and the V segment lost 3 bases, leaving 14 bases of the junction unmatched. This receptor was obtained from a female donor with multiple sclerosis, enrolled in a pregnancy study. The material was CD8+ T cells from peripheral blood mononuclear cells, obtained in the third trimester of pregnancy. V gene TRBV5-4 combines with J gene TRBJ1-1, with 8 nucleotides matching TRBD1. The CDR3 nucleotides are TGTGCCAGCAGCTCCGAAGAAGACAGGGGCGGAGGCACTGAAGCTTTCTTT. Its protein is CASSSEEDRGGGTEAFF.